A single T cell receptor (beta chain) is shown here with its context. What it recognizes is unknown. TCRdb's table, derived via immunoSEQ multiplex PCR, lists solely in-frame clones and lacks some. This sample carries approximately 400,000 clones, under 95% of them seen once, and the ten largest clones take 3% to 5%. This record belongs to a study of Ad26.COV2.S vaccination and SARS-CoV-2 variants. Study observations and caveats: Spike-specific CD8+ and CD4+ T cell responses reportedly showed substantial breadth after vaccination.

Per germline, CDR1 SQVTM and CDR2 ANQGSEA. V shed 7 bases, J shed 1 base, and the junction held 5 bases outside the gene matches. This CDR3 spans 14 amino acids. The chain couples TRBV29-1 to TRBJ2-5; 11 nucleotides match TRBD2. This TCR was recovered from a human donor who had recovered from COVID-19. The material sequenced was peripheral blood, taken after recovery from COVID-19. The CDR3: CSGSGGGGQETQYF. In DNA form, the CDR3 reads TGCAGCGGTAGCGGGGGGGGAGGCCAAGAGACCCAGTACTTC.